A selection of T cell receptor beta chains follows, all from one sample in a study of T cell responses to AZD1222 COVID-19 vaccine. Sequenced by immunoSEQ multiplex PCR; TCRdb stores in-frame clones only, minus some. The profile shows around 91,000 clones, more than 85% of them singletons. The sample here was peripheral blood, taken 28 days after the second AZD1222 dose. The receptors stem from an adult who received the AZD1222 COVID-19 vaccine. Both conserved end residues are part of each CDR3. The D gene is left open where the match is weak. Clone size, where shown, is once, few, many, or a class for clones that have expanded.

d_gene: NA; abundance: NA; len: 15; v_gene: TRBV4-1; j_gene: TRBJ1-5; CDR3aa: CASSQDPAGSQPQHF; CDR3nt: TGCGCCAGCAGCCAAGATCCTGCGGGGTCCCAGCCCCAGCATTTT
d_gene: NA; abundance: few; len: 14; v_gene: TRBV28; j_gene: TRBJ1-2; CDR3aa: CASRLVGTEYGYTF; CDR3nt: TGTGCCAGCAGGCTGGTCGGGACTGAATATGGCTACACCTTC
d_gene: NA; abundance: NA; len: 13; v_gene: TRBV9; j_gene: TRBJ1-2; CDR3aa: CASSPGSQVGYTF; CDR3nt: TGTGCCAGCAGCCCAGGGTCCCAAGTTGGCTACACCTTC
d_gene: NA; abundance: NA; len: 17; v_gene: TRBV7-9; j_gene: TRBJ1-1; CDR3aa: CASSSKGGAGKRTEAFF; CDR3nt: TGTGCCAGCAGCTCGAAAGGCGGGGCAGGCAAACGAACTGAAGCTTTCTTT
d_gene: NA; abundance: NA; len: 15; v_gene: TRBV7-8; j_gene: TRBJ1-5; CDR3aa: CASSLARELNQPQHF; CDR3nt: TGTGCCAGCAGCTTAGCCAGGGAATTGAATCAGCCCCAGCATTTT
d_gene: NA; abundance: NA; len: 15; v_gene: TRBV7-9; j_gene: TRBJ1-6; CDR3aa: CASSLLGGVNSPLHF; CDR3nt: TGTGCCAGCAGCTTACTAGGCGGTGTCAATTCACCCCTCCACTTT
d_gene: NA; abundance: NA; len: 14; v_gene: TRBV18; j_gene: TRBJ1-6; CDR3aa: CASSSGTRDSPLHF; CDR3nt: TGTGCCAGCTCTTCCGGGACCCGTGATTCACCCCTCCACTTT
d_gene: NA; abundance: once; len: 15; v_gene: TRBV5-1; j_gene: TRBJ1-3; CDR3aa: CASSFDSSSGNTIYF; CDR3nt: TGCGCCAGCAGCTTTGACTCGAGCTCTGGAAACACCATATATTTT
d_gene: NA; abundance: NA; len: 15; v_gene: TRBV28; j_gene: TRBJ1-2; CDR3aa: CASSFVHREDYGYTF; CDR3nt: TGTGCCAGCAGTTTCGTCCACAGGGAGGACTATGGCTACACCTTC
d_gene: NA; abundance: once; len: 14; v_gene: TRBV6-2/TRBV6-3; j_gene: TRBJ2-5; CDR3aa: CASSYEQLRETQYF; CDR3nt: TGTGCCAGCAGTTACGAGCAGTTGCGAGAGACCCAGTACTTC
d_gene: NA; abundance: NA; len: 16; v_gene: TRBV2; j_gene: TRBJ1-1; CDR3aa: CASSPAGGVMNTEAFF; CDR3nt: TGTGCCAGCAGTCCCGCGGGAGGGGTCATGAACACTGAAGCTTTCTTT
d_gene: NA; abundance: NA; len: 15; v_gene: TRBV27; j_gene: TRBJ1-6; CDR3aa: CASSNPAGVSSPLHF; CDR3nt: TGTGCCAGCAGTAACCCTGCCGGGGTTAGTTCACCCCTCCACTTT
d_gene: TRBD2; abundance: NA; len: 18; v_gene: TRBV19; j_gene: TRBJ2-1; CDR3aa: CASSIDTTASGRGNEQFF; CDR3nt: TGTGCCAGTAGTATAGACACTACGGCTAGCGGGAGGGGTAATGAGCAGTTCTTC
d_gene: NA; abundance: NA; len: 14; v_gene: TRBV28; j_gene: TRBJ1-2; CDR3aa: CASSLNPDSYGYTF; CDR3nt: TGTGCCAGCAGCCTGAACCCGGACAGCTATGGCTACACCTTC
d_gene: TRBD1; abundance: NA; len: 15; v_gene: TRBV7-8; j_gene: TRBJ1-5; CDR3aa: CASSLGLDRGQPQHF; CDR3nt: TGTGCCAGCAGCTTAGGCTTGGACAGGGGCCAGCCCCAGCATTTT
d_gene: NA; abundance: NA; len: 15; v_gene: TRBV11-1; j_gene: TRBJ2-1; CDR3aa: CASSFSRDLHNEQFF; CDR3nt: TGTGCCAGCAGCTTTTCCCGGGACTTACACAATGAGCAGTTCTTC
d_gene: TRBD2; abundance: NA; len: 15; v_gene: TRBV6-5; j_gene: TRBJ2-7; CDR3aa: CATLGLAGASYEQYF; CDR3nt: TGTGCCACCCTCGGACTAGCGGGAGCCTCCTACGAGCAGTACTTC
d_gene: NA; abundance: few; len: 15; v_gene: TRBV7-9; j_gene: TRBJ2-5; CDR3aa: CASSPGGIMLETQYF; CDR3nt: TGTGCCAGCAGCCCCGGTGGAATTATGTTGGAGACCCAGTACTTC
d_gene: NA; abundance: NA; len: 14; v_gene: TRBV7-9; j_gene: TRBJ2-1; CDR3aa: CASSHFRDHNEQFF; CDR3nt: TGTGCCAGCAGCCACTTCAGAGATCACAATGAGCAGTTCTTC
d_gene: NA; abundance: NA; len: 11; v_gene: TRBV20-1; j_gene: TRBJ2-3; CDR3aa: CSARGSDTQYF; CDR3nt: TGCAGTGCTAGAGGATCAGATACGCAGTATTTT
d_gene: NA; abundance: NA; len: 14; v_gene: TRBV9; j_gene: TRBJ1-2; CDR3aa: CASSVAEGSYGYTF; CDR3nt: TGTGCCAGCAGCGTAGCGGAGGGTTCCTATGGCTACACCTTC
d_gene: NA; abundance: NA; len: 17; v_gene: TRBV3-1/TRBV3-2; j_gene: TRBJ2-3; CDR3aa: CASSQGIKAPYTDTQYF; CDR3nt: TGTGCCAGCAGCCAAGGGATAAAGGCCCCTTACACAGATACGCAGTATTTT
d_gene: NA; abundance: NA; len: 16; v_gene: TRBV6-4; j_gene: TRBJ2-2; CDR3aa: CASSDGSAGDTGELFF; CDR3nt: TGTGCCAGCAGTGACGGTTCAGCGGGTGATACCGGGGAGCTGTTTTTT
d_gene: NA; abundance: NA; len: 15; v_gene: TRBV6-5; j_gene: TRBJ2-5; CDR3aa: CASSYSAAGGETQYF; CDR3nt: TGTGCCAGCAGTTACTCGGCAGCCGGCGGGGAGACCCAGTACTTC
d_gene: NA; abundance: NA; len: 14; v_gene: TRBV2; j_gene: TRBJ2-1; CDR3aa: CASRQRSSYNEQFF; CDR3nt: TGTGCCAGCAGGCAGCGGAGCTCCTACAATGAGCAGTTCTTC
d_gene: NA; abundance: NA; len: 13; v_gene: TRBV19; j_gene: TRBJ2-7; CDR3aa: CASSIGRAAEQYF; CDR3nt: TGTGCCAGTAGTATAGGAAGGGCGGCCGAGCAGTACTTC
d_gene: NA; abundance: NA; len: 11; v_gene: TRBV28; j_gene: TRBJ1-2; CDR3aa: CASIGGGGYTF; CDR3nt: TGTGCCAGCATCGGAGGAGGTGGCTACACCTTC
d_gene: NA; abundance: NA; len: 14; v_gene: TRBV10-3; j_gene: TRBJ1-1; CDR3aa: CAIKGSNGDTEAFF; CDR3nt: TGTGCCATCAAGGGCTCAAATGGGGACACTGAAGCTTTCTTT
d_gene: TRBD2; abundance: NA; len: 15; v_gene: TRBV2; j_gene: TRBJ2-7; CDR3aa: CASRPGLAGVGEQYF; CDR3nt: TGTGCCAGCAGGCCTGGACTAGCGGGAGTAGGCGAGCAGTACTTC
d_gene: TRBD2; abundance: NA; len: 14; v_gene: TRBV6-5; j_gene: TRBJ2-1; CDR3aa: CATGGLAGGNEQFF; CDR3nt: TGTGCCACCGGGGGGCTAGCGGGTGGTAATGAGCAGTTCTTC
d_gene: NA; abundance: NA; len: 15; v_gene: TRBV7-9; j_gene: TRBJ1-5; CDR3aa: CASSFTGTGRGPQHF; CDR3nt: TGTGCCAGCAGCTTCACAGGGACGGGAAGAGGGCCCCAGCATTTT
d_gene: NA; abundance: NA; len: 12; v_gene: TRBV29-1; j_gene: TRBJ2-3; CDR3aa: CSVVPGEDTQYF; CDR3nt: TGCAGCGTTGTTCCAGGAGAAGATACGCAGTATTTT
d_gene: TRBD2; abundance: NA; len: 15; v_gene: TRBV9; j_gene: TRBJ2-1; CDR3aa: CASSAGLGGPNEQFF; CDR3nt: TGTGCCAGCAGCGCGGGACTAGGAGGCCCCAATGAGCAGTTCTTC
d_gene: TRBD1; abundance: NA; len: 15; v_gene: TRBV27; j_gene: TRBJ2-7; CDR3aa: CASSLTGADSYEQYF; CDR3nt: TGTGCCAGCAGCTTGACAGGGGCCGACTCCTACGAGCAGTACTTC
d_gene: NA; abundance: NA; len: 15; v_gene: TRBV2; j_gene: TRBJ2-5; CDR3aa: CASNPPGSRIETQYF; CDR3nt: TGTGCCAGCAATCCACCGGGCAGTAGGATAGAGACCCAGTACTTC
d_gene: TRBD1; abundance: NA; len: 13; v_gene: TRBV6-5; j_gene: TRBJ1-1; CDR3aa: CASSLRGGTEAFF; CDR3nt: TGTGCCAGCAGCCTCAGGGGGGGCACTGAAGCTTTCTTT
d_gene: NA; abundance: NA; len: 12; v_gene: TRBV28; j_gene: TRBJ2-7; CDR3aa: CASSLGSYEQYF; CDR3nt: TGTGCCAGCAGTTTAGGCTCCTACGAGCAGTACTTC
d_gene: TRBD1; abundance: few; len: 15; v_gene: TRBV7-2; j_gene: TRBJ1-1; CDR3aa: CASSARQGVNTEAFF; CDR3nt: TGTGCCAGCAGCGCCCGACAGGGGGTGAACACTGAAGCTTTCTTT
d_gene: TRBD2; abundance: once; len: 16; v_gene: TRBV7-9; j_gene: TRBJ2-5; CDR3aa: CASSSDVAGAQETQYF; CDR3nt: TGTGCCAGCAGCTCAGACGTAGCGGGAGCCCAAGAGACCCAGTACTTC
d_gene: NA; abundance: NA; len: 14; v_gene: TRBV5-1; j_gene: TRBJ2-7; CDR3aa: CASSFRQGRNEQYF; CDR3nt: TGCGCCAGCAGCTTCAGGCAGGGAAGGAACGAGCAGTACTTC
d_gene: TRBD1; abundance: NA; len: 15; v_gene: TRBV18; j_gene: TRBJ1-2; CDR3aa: CASSPPRTGGGGYTF; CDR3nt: TGTGCCAGCTCACCACCGAGGACAGGCGGTGGTGGCTACACCTTC
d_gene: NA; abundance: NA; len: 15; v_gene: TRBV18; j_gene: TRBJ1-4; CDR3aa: CASSPRRGADEKLFF; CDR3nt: TGTGCCAGCTCACCACGGCGGGGGGCGGATGAAAAACTGTTTTTT
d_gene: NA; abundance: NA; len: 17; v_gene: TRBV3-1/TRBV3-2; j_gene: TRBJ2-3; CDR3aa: CASSQAGTVVLSDTQYF; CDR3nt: TGTGCCAGCAGCCAAGCGGGTACGGTAGTGTTGTCGGATACGCAGTATTTT
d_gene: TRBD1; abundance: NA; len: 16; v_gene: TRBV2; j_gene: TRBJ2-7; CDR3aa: CASRAFRDRGAYEQYF; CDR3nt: TGTGCCAGCAGGGCTTTTCGGGACAGGGGGGCCTACGAGCAGTACTTC
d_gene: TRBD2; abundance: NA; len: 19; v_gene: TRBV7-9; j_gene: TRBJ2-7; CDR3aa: CASSLVKLAGPKQTYEQYF; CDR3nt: TGTGCCAGCAGCTTAGTAAAGCTAGCGGGACCCAAACAGACCTACGAGCAGTACTTC
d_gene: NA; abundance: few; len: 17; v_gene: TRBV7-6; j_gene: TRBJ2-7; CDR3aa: CASSPSPTGEVSYEQYF; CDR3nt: TGTGCCAGCAGCCCAAGCCCCACAGGGGAGGTCTCCTACGAGCAGTACTTC
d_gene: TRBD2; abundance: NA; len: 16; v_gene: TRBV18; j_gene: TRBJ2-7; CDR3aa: CASSPPGLAGALEQYF; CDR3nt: TGTGCCAGCTCACCCCCTGGGCTAGCGGGGGCCCTCGAGCAGTACTTC
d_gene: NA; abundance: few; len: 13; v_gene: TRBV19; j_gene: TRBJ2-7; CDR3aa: CASSIGDVNEQYF; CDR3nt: TGTGCCAGTAGTATAGGGGACGTGAACGAGCAGTACTTC
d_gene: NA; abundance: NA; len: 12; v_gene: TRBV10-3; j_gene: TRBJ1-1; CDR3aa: CAISGWDTEAFF; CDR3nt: TGTGCCATCAGTGGTTGGGACACTGAAGCTTTCTTT
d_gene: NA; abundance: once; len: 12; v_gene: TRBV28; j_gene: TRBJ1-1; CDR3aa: CASSLGYTEAFF; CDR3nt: TGTGCCAGCAGTTTGGGTTACACTGAAGCTTTCTTT
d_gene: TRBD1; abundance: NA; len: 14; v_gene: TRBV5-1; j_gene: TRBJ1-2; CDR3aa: CASSLSQGGYGYTF; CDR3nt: TGCGCCAGCAGCTTGTCGCAGGGGGGCTATGGCTACACCTTC
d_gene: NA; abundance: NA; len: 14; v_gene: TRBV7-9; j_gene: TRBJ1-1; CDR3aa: CASTDDWEHTEAFF; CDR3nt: TGTGCCAGCACCGACGACTGGGAGCACACTGAAGCTTTCTTT
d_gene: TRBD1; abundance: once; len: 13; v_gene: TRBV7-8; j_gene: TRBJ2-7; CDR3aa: CASSLNRGDEQYF; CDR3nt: TGTGCCAGCAGCTTGAACAGGGGTGACGAGCAGTACTTC
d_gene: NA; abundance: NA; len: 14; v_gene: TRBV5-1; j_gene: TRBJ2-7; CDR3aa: CASSLGDTLAEQYF; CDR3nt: TGCGCCAGCAGCTTGGGGGACACCCTAGCCGAGCAGTACTTC
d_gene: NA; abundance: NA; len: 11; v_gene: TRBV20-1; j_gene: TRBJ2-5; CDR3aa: CSASGEETQYF; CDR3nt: TGCAGTGCTAGTGGAGAAGAGACCCAGTACTTC
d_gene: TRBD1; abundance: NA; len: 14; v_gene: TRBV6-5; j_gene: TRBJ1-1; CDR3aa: CASTLGQVNTEAFF; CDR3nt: TGTGCCAGCACCCTAGGACAGGTGAACACTGAAGCTTTCTTT
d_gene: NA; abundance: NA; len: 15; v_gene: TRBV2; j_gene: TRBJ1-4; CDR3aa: CASSRLIGGSEKLFF; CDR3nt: TGTGCCAGCAGTCGTCTTATAGGGGGTAGTGAAAAACTGTTTTTT
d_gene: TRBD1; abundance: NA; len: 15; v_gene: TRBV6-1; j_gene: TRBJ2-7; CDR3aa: CASSEPGQGKYEQYF; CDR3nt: TGTGCCAGCAGTGAACCGGGACAGGGGAAATACGAGCAGTACTTC